This TCR beta chain was identified in a study of T cell responses to AZD1222 COVID-19 vaccine. Overall study findings and caveats: Donors were mostly white British, more females; clonal diversity possibly underestimated. Repertoire samples came only from after the peak T cell response.

This CDR3 region has 15 residues. V was pared by 4 bases and J by 0 bases, with 11 bases between. In germline, CDR1 is SGHNT, CDR2 YYREEE (reference sequence). The table came from immunoSEQ multiplex PCR; TCRdb's copy has only in-frame clones and leaves some out. The table lists 140,000 to 150,000 clones, about 93% of them singletons. Details on this clone: Its cognate antigen is unknown.

The material was peripheral blood, obtained on day 0 of AZD1222 vaccination. This receptor was taken from an adult in good health. The genes are TRBV5-4 and TRBJ1-5; a possible D gene is TRBD1 (5 bases). CDR3 in DNA: TGTGCCAGCAGCCCGGGACCTCTTAGCAATCAGCCCCAGCATTTT. Protein sequence: CASSPGPLSNQPQHF.